These 23 T cell receptor beta chains were all obtained from the same sample, sequenced in a study of T cells in Graves' hyperthyroidism and ophthalmopathy. TCR beta CDR3 regions were amplified from RNA. The study used the HTBI primer set for a first-round RT-PCR of the TCR CDR3. MiXCR was run by TCRdb on the multiplex PCR reads, yielding one entry per CDR3 protein. Among hundreds of thousands of distinct CDR3 sequences listed, around 15% were seen once. The specimen was blood. The receptors were gathered from a woman between 18 and 29 years old with Graves' hyperthyroidism.

The sample holds a few counts of this clonotype. The chain couples TRBV10-2 to TRBJ2-7, with a tentative D call TRBD1 (6 bases). The CDR3 spans 14 residues. The ends were cut back, 3 bases at V and 0 bases at J, with 9 bases in the middle. Germline V gives CDR1 WSHSY, CDR2 SAAADI. The DNA for the CDR3 is TGCGCCAGCAGTGACGGACAGTCCTCCTACGAGCAGTACTTC. Its protein is CASSDGQSSYEQYF.

This clonotype occurred many times. The gene calls are TRBV12-3 or TRBV12-4 and TRBJ2-3; D may be TRBD1 or TRBD2 (6 bases each). V was shortened by 6 bases and J by 0 bases, with 16 bases between the two germline ends. CDR3 length: 16 residues. As DNA, the CDR3 is TGTGCCAGCAGCCCGGGCGGGACACGAAGCACAGATACGCAGTATTTT. This codes for CASSPGGTRSTDTQYF.

This clonotype was observed at least ten times. V is TRBV7-9 and J is TRBJ2-7, with a tentative D call TRBD2 (5 bases). CDR1 and CDR2 from the germline V gene are SEHNR and FQNEAQ (reference sequence). The V end lost 5 bases, the J end lost 0 bases, and 11 bases lay between the germline ends. The CDR3 sequence is 14 residues long. CDR3 DNA: TGTGCCAGCAGCGGACTCAAGAGCTCCTACGAGCAGTACTTC. Amino acid sequence: CASSGLKSSYEQYF.

This clonotype was picked up many times. This chain links TRBV11-2 with TRBJ2-1; no clear D gene. V lost 5 bases, J lost 3 bases, and 14 bases lay in between. The CDR3 has 15 residues. Per the germline V gene, CDR1 is SGHAT and CDR2 is FQNNGV. The CDR3 protein is CASSSRHQDYNEQFF. The CDR3 nucleotides read TGTGCCAGCAGCAGCCGACATCAGGACTACAATGAGCAGTTCTTC. The full variable domain, rest sourced from reference TRBV11-2 and TRBJ2-1, is EAGVAQSPRYKIIEKRQSVAFWCNPISGHATLYWYQQILGQGPKLLIQFQNNGVVDDSQLPKDRFSAERLKGVDSTLKIQPAKLEDSAVYLCASSSRHQDYNEQFFGPGTRLTVL.

This clonotype was counted a few times. This CDR3 reads CATSDWGVYNEQFF. The CDR3, as DNA: TGTGCCACCAGTGATTGGGGGGTATACAATGAGCAGTTCTTC. The chain combines TRBV24-1 with TRBJ2-1, with a possible D match to TRBD2 (6 bases). CDR3 length equals 14 residues. The V gene's germline CDR1 is KGHDR and CDR2 SFDVKD. Between the trimmed V and J ends, which lost 2 bases and 4 bases, there was a span of 8 bases.

The chain is built from TRBV7-9 and TRBJ1-3, with D perhaps matching TRBD1 (6 bases). With 4 bases removed from V and 11 bases from J, the gap between germline ends came to 15 bases. Germline V CDR1 and CDR2: SEHNR, FQNEAQ (reference sequence). The CDR3 is 13 amino acids. CDR3 protein: CASSWTDNLAIYF. The CDR3 DNA reads as TGTGCCAGCAGCTGGACAGACAATCTGGCCATATATTTT.

This clonotype appeared a few times. The V call is TRBV20-1, the J call TRBJ1-2; perhaps TRBD1 as D (5 bases). CDR1 and CDR2 (germline): DFQATT, SNEGSKA (reference sequence). The CDR3 runs to 13 residues. V was cut by 2 bases and J by 8 bases, with 15 bases left in between. CDR3 nucleotides: TGCAGTGCTAGACAGGGCACCCATGGGGGCTACACCTTC. Protein sequence: CSARQGTHGGYTF.

The V and J genes are TRBV7-8 and TRBJ2-7; D may match TRBD1 or TRBD2 (5 bases each). The CDR3 consists of 17 residues. Germline V gene data show CDR1 as SGHVS and CDR2 as FQNEAQ. V lost 1 base to trimming and J lost 2 bases, with 18 bases between them. The CDR3 loop reads CASSLVSHGGQAYEQYF. CDR3 coding DNA: TGTGCCAGCAGCTTAGTTTCCCATGGGGGTCAAGCCTACGAGCAGTACTTC.

The chain carries TRBV9 and TRBJ2-3; 8 bases align to TRBD2. CDR1 and CDR2 from the germline V gene are SGDLS and YYNGEE. This CDR3 spans 16 amino acids. Losses at the gene ends were 3 bases for V and 4 bases for J; bases not matched to a gene: 10. The CDR3 loop is CASSGGLARGADTQYF. CDR3 nucleotide sequence: TGTGCCAGCAGCGGTGGACTAGCCAGAGGGGCAGATACGCAGTATTTT. Filled out from reference TRBV9 and TRBJ2-3, the complete variable domain reads DSGVTQTPKHLITATGQRVTLRCSPRSGDLSVYWYQQSLDQGLQFLIQYYNGEERAKGNILERFSAQQFPDLHSELNLSSLELGDSALYFCASSGGLARGADTQYFGPGTRLTVL.

In its sample, this clonotype was seen a few times. The V gene is TRBV12-3 or TRBV12-4, the J gene TRBJ2-2, with 10 positions matching TRBD1. Losses at the gene ends were 7 bases for V and 5 bases for J; bases not matched to a gene: 10. This CDR3 has 16 residues. CDR3 amino acids: CASIPKGQGITGELFF. Here the CDR3 DNA reads TGTGCCAGCATCCCCAAGGGACAGGGGATAACCGGGGAGCTGTTTTTT.

Only a few counts were recorded for this clonotype. V usage is TRBV27 and J usage is TRBJ1-3; D is unresolved. The germline V and J ends were trimmed by 2 bases and 2 bases, with 7 bases remaining between them. Germline V gene lookup returns CDR1 MNHEY and CDR2 SMNVEV (reference sequence). This CDR3 region has 14 residues. The CDR3 DNA sequence: TGTGCCAGCAGTTTACATGGGACTGGAAACACCATATATTTT. Protein: CASSLHGTGNTIYF.

The sample holds many counts of this clonotype. This chain links TRBV6-2 or TRBV6-3 with TRBJ2-2, with no clear D. The CDR3 loop spans 15 amino acids. Trimming removed 1 base from V and 0 bases from J, with 6 bases in between. Germline CDR1 and CDR2: MNHEY and SVGEGT. The DNA of the CDR3 is TGTGCCAGCAGTTACTTAGACTCGAACACCGGGGAGCTGTTTTTT. Its protein is CASSYLDSNTGELFF.

The table lists this clonotype with many counts. The J gene is TRBJ2-7, the V gene TRBV7-2; D possibly corresponds to TRBD1 (6 bases). V was trimmed by 3 bases and J by 2 bases, leaving 14 bases between them. This CDR3 region has 15 residues. The V gene's germline CDR1 is SGHTA and CDR2 FQGNSA. CDR3 coding DNA: TGTGCCAGCAGCTTCCTCCAGGGGTTCCCCTACGAGCAGTACTTC. It encodes CASSFLQGFPYEQYF.

The rearrangement joins TRBV28 to TRBJ2-6, with D hard to call. The CDR3 covers 14 residues. V was trimmed by 7 bases and J by 0 bases, leaving 7 bases between them. Looked up from germline, CDR1 is MDHEN and CDR2 is SYDVKM. Here the CDR3 DNA reads TGTGCCAGCACAGAATTCTCTGGGGCCAACGTCCTGACTTTC. Protein product: CASTEFSGANVLTF.

The chain has TRBV18 and TRBJ2-6; a possible D gene is TRBD1 (5 bases). The CDR3 extends over 18 amino acids. Trimming removed 3 bases from V and 0 bases from J, with 15 bases in between. Germline CDR1 and CDR2: KGHSH and LQKENI. CDR3 sequence: CASSPKIIRVSGANVLTF. CDR3 nucleotide sequence: TGTGCCAGCTCACCTAAGATCATCAGGGTCTCTGGGGCCAACGTCCTGACTTTC.

This clonotype has at least ten counts. The chain is built from TRBV2 and TRBJ1-1; D might be TRBD1 (5 bases). With 3 bases removed from V and 1 base from J, the gap between germline ends came to 9 bases. There are 14 residues in the CDR3. Germline CDR1 SNHLY, CDR2 FYNNEI. As DNA, the CDR3 is TGTGCCAGCAGTGATTTAGGGGAGAACACTGAAGCTTTCTTT. Its translation is CASSDLGENTEAFF.

The sample holds many counts of this clonotype. The V and J genes are TRBV30 and TRBJ2-1, with D unresolved. From germline, CDR1 is GTSNPN and CDR2 SVGIG (reference sequence). CDR3 length equals 10 residues. Trimming left V 1 base short and J 8 bases short, with 3 bases between. CDR3: CAWSGDEQFF. DNA for the CDR3: TGTGCCTGGAGTGGCGATGAGCAGTTCTTC.

This clonotype was found a few times. This chain connects TRBV7-2 to TRBJ2-2; D is unresolved. Trimming took off 5 bases at V and 2 bases at J, with 15 bases between the two ends. The CDR3 covers 16 residues. Germline loops: CDR1 SGHTA, CDR2 FQGNSA. Here the CDR3 DNA reads TGTGCCAGCAGCCCAAGCAAACCGGTCAACACCGGGGAGCTGTTTTTT. Protein: CASSPSKPVNTGELFF.

The sample holds a few counts of this clonotype. This chain links TRBV20-1 with TRBJ2-7, with D hard to call. V lost 7 bases and J lost 0, with 16 bases in between. The germline CDR1 and CDR2 sequences are DFQATT and SNEGSKA (reference sequence). This CDR3 spans 14 amino acids. CDR3 sequence: CSVLRSYLSYEQYF. In DNA, the CDR3 is TGCAGTGTTTTGAGAAGCTACCTCTCCTACGAGCAGTACTTC.

With regard to this clonotype: Being one base from a much bigger clone, this may be a read error. The gene calls are TRBV28 and TRBJ2-1; D is perhaps TRBD1 (6 bases). The CDR3 sequence is 13 residues long. Germline V gives CDR1 MDHEN, CDR2 SYDVKM. V lost 2 bases and J 13 bases, leaving 15 bases between the germline ends. The CDR3 DNA is TGTGCCAGCAGTTTAGGGACACCAACGGCCCAGTTCTTC. This sequence encodes CASSLGTPTAQFF.

This clonotype was found many times. The chain uses TRBV7-3 and TRBJ2-5; 7 bases align to TRBD1. The CDR3 runs to 14 residues. CDR1 SGHTA and CDR2 FQGTGA come from the germline V gene. J was trimmed by 3 bases and V by 2 bases; bases with no gene match: 3. The CDR3 sequence: CASSLGGQKETQYF. The CDR3 DNA follows: TGTGCCAGCAGCTTAGGGGGACAGAAAGAGACCCAGTACTTC.

The chain recombines TRBV19 with TRBJ2-5; D remains ambiguous. The V end was cut by 4 bases, the J end by 5 bases, with 14 bases between. This CDR3 is built from 14 residues. Germline CDR1 reads LNHDA; CDR2 reads SQIVND (reference sequence). The CDR3 region is CASSTPGLEETQYF. The CDR3 DNA is TGTGCCAGTAGTACCCCCGGGTTGGAGGAGACCCAGTACTTC.

This clonotype appeared many times. The genes are TRBV7-2 and TRBJ2-7; TRBD2 agrees at 10 bases. The trim removed 1 base at V and 4 bases at J, leaving 7 bases unmatched. The CDR3 has 16 residues. Germline assignment: CDR1 SGHTA and CDR2 FQGNSA. In DNA, the CDR3 is TGTGCCAGCAGCTTAGAGGTCGGTAGCGGGAGGTACGAGCAGTACTTC. It is translated as CASSLEVGSGRYEQYF.